A single T cell receptor (beta chain) is shown here with its context. The sample originates from a study of blood T cell repertoires in COVID-19. Study summary: The samples span acute and convalescent COVID-19 from the United States, Italy and Spain. Sample material is recorded as cDNA or gDNA derived from T cells, B-cell-depleted T cells, or PBMCs.

The ends were cut back, 2 bases at V and 2 bases at J, with 10 bases in the middle. The CDR3 covers 14 residues. Germline CDR1 reads SNHLY; CDR2 reads FYNNEI. As originally analysed: Amplification of reference gene primers provided the estimated nucleated cell counts. Sequencing used immunoSEQ multiplex PCR; TCRdb keeps in-frame clones, though not all of them. The V and J calls and clone size are taken from that table; D and trimming were inferred from the DNA. This table has more than 140,000 clones, roughly 88% appearing once. Specimen: peripheral blood. The TCR comes from an older woman with acute or convalescent COVID-19. The chain couples TRBV2 to TRBJ2-7; D might be TRBD1 (6 bases). CDR3 protein: CASSERGGTYEQYF. DNA of the CDR3: TGTGCCAGCAGTGAACGTGGGGGCACCTACGAGCAGTACTTC.